Below are 16 T cell receptor beta chains sequenced from a single sample in a study of T cell responses to AZD1222 COVID-19 vaccine. Profiling relied on immunoSEQ multiplex PCR, and the TCRdb table lists in-frame clones only, not all of them. The sample yields 160,000 or so clones, under 95% seen once. The sequencing used peripheral blood, collected on day 0 of MenACWY control vaccination. The receptor source for this set is an adult in good health.

The CDR3 reads CASSLTAGVGTGELFF. CDR3 DNA: TGTGCCAGCAGCTTAACGGCGGGAGTAGGAACCGGGGAGCTGTTTTTT. The rearrangement links TRBV7-3 to TRBJ2-2; 7 bases map to TRBD2. CDR3 length equals 16 residues. Germline V gene lookup returns CDR1 SGHTA and CDR2 FQGTGA. After removal of 0 bases from V and 5 bases from J, the junction contained 6 bases not matched to a gene.

CDR3 DNA: TGCGCCAGCAGCTTTAGGCAGAACACTGAAGCTTTCTTT. This sequence encodes CASSFRQNTEAFF. The genes are TRBV5-1 and TRBJ1-1, with D hard to call. The CDR3 has 13 residues. Germline V gives CDR1 SGHRS, CDR2 YFSETQ. Trimming left V 2 bases short and J 1 base short, with 6 bases between.

This chain links TRBV5-4 with TRBJ1-2; D might be TRBD1 (6 bases). The CDR3 is made up of 14 amino acids. V was trimmed by 2 bases and J by 7 bases, leaving 15 bases between them. From germline, CDR1 is SGHNT and CDR2 YYREEE (reference sequence). The CDR3 nucleotides are TGTGCCAGCAGCTTCGGGTCGGGGGCTGGTGGCTACACCTTC. Translation gives CASSFGSGAGGYTF.

This clone was observed a handful of times. V gene TRBV12-5 combines with J gene TRBJ2-6; no clear D gene. V lost 6 bases, J lost 4 bases, and 16 bases lay in between. Germline V gives CDR1 LGHNT, CDR2 FRNRAP. This CDR3 has 16 residues. CDR3 coding DNA: TGTGCTAGTGGAATGCCCTGGGGTACAGGGGCCAACGTCCTGACTTTC. It codes for CASGMPWGTGANVLTF.

The J gene is TRBJ2-1, the V gene TRBV11-2, with 11 nucleotides matching TRBD1. V shed 4 bases, J shed 6 bases, and the junction held 11 bases outside the gene matches. Germline CDR1 and CDR2: SGHAT and FQNNGV. The CDR3 consists of 17 residues. The chain's CDR3 is CASSSTLPGQGVNEQFF. Here the CDR3 DNA reads TGTGCCAGCAGCTCAACCCTACCGGGACAGGGGGTCAATGAGCAGTTCTTC.

The chain recombines TRBV7-9 with TRBJ1-2; the D gene is possibly TRBD1 (5 bases). V was pared by 4 bases and J by 2 bases, with 11 bases between. The CDR3 contains 14 residues. The V gene's germline CDR1 is SEHNR and CDR2 FQNEAQ (reference sequence). The CDR3 protein is CASSWGELNYGYTF. In DNA, the CDR3 is TGTGCCAGCAGCTGGGGGGAGCTAAACTATGGCTACACCTTC.

The J gene is TRBJ2-4, the V gene TRBV7-8, with unresolved D. The germline V gene encodes CDR1 SGHVS and CDR2 FQNEAQ. This CDR3 contains 11 residues. V shed 2 bases and J shed 9 bases, with 5 bases lying between them. Written as DNA, the CDR3 is TGTGCCAGCAGCTTACAAGGCATTCAGTACTTC. It translates to CASSLQGIQYF.

This sequence joins TRBV7-8 and TRBJ1-5, with TRBD1 as a possible D gene (6 bases). The germline V gene encodes CDR1 SGHVS and CDR2 FQNEAQ. The CDR3 extends over 13 amino acids. Trimming took off 11 bases at V and 4 bases at J, with 15 bases between the two ends. The DNA of the CDR3 is TGTGCCGTAGGGCAGGGGAGAAATCAGCCCCAGCATTTT. This encodes CAVGQGRNQPQHF.

The V call is TRBV30, the J call TRBJ1-3; no clear D. The CDR3 sequence is 15 residues long. Germline CDR1 is GTSNPN and CDR2 is SVGIG (reference sequence). V was clipped by 0 bases and J by 0 bases, with 9 bases between them. Here the CDR3 reads CAWSVASLSGNTIYF. For the CDR3, the DNA is TGTGCCTGGAGTGTAGCCAGCCTCTCTGGAAACACCATATATTTT.

This chain uses TRBV12-3 or TRBV12-4 with TRBJ1-5; D is undetermined. The CDR3 length is 13 residues. Trimming took off 5 bases at V and 6 bases at J, with 11 bases between the two ends. The CDR3 region is CASSINDRQPQHF. As DNA, the CDR3 is TGTGCCAGCAGTATTAATGATCGTCAGCCCCAGCATTTT.

CDR3 protein: CASSSNRGWGEAFF. The CDR3 nucleotides read TGTGCCAGCAGTTCAAACAGGGGATGGGGTGAAGCTTTCTTT. The chain combines TRBV28 with TRBJ1-1; 7 bases are shared with TRBD1. The J segment lost 7 bases and the V segment lost 4 bases, leaving 9 bases of the junction unmatched. Germline V gene lookup returns CDR1 MDHEN and CDR2 SYDVKM. CDR3 length: 14 residues.

The CDR3 nucleotides read TGTGCCAGCAGCAAAACCCCGACAGGGAACTATGGCTACACCTTC. Translated: CASSKTPTGNYGYTF. J is TRBJ1-2 and V is TRBV7-2, with 7 bases that match TRBD1. The V gene end was trimmed by 5 bases and the J gene end by 2 bases; junction bases not matched to a gene: 8. The V gene's germline CDR1 is SGHTA and CDR2 FQGNSA. This CDR3 has 15 amino acids.

This clone was observed a few times. The CDR3 here is CASSPGRDYGYTF. The CDR3 coding sequence is TGTGCCAGCAGTCCGGGACGGGACTATGGCTACACCTTC. The J gene is TRBJ1-2, the V gene TRBV2; TRBD1 might be the D (5 bases). V was pared by 5 bases and J by 3 bases, with 10 bases between. There are 13 residues in the CDR3. Germline lookup yields CDR1 SNHLY and CDR2 FYNNEI. The whole variable domain, filled in from reference TRBV2 and TRBJ1-2, reads EPEVTQTPSHQVTQMGQEVILRCVPISNHLYFYWYRQILGQKVEFLVSFYNNEISEKSEIFDDQFSVERPDGSNFTLKIRSTKLEDSAMYFCASSPGRDYGYTFGSGTRLTVV.

This chain connects TRBV5-1 to TRBJ2-7, with 8 bases aligning to TRBD2. V lost 0 bases, J lost 7 bases, and 3 bases stayed unmatched. The CDR3 is 13 amino acids. Germline V lookup: CDR1 SGHRS, CDR2 YFSETQ. CDR3 sequence reads: CASSLGASGEQYF. In DNA form, the CDR3 reads TGCGCCAGCAGCTTGGGGGCTAGCGGGGAGCAGTACTTC.

The genes are TRBV9 and TRBJ2-5; 10 bases align to TRBD2. J lost 5 bases, V lost 0 bases, and 10 bases had no gene match. CDR1 and CDR2 (germline): SGDLS, YYNGEE. The CDR3 runs 17 residues. The CDR3 spells CASSVGASGSGMETQYF. The CDR3 nucleotides are TGTGCCAGCAGCGTAGGGGCTAGCGGGAGCGGGATGGAGACCCAGTACTTC.

This clone was observed a few times. The chain carries TRBV7-6 and TRBJ1-1; the D gene is possibly TRBD1 (5 bases). With 2 bases removed from V and 2 bases from J, the gap between germline ends came to 9 bases. The CDR3 extends over 14 amino acids. CDR1 is SGHVS and CDR2 is FNYEAQ in the germline V gene. CDR3 residues: CASSLRGPNTEAFF. The CDR3 coding sequence is TGTGCCAGCAGCTTACGGGGCCCAAACACTGAAGCTTTCTTT.